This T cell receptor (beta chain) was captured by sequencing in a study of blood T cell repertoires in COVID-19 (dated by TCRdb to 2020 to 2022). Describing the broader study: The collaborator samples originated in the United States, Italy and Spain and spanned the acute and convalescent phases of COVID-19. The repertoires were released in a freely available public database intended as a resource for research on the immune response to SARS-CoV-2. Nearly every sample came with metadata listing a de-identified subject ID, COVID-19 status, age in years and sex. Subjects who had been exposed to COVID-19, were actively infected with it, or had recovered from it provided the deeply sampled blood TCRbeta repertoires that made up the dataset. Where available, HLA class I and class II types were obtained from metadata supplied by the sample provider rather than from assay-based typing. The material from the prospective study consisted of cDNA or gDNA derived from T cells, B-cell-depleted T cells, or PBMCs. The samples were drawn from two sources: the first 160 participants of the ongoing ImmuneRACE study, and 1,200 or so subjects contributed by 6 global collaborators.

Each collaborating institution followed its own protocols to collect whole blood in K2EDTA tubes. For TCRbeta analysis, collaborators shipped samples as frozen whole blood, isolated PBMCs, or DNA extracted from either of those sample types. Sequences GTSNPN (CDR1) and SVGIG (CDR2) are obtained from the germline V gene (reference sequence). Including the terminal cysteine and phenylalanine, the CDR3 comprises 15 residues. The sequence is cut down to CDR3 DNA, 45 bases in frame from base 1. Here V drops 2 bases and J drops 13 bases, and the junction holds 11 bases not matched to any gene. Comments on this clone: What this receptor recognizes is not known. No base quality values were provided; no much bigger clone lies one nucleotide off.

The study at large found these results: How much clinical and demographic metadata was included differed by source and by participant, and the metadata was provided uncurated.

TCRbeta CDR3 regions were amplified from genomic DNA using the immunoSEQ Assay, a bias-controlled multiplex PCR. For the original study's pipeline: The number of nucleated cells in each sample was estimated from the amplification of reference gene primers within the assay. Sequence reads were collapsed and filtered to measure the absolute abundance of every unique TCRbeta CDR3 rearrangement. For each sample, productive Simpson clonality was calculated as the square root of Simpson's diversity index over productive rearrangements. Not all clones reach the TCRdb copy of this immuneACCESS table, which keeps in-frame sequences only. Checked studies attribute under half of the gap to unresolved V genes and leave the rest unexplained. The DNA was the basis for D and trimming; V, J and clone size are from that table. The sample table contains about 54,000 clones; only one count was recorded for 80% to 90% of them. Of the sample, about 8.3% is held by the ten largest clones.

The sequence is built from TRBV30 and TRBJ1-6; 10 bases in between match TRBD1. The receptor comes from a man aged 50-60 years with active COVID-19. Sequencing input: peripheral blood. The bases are TGTGCCTGGAGTTCATGGGGACAGGGGAGATCCCCCCTCCACTTT. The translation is CAWSSWGQGRSPLHF.